This T cell receptor beta chain was retrieved from a study of shared clonotypes between healthy human individuals. The authors' processing: Filtering differed for immunoSEQ, which gave only junction sequences without quality scores. The repertoire was sequenced with immunoSEQ multiplex PCR; TCRdb's copy has only in-frame clones and lacks some. V and J calls and clone size come straight from that table; D and trimming were deduced from the DNA. The sample records a few million clones, roughly nine tenths being singletons. This CDR3 comprises 14 residues. Germline CDR1 and CDR2: KGHSH and LQKENI. V was shortened by 1 base and J by 5 bases, with 6 bases between the two germline ends. Note on this clone: Different DNA sequences within this sample yield the same CDR3.

Sequences were obtained from naive CD4+ T cells sorted from blood. The sample's subset: CD45RA+ positively selected. This chain connects TRBV18 to TRBJ1-6; D remains ambiguous. This receptor was identified in a man aged 18 to 29 in good health. CDR3 DNA: TGTGCCAGCTCACCACAAGGGAATAATTCACCCCTCCACTTT. This gives the protein CASSPQGNNSPLHF.